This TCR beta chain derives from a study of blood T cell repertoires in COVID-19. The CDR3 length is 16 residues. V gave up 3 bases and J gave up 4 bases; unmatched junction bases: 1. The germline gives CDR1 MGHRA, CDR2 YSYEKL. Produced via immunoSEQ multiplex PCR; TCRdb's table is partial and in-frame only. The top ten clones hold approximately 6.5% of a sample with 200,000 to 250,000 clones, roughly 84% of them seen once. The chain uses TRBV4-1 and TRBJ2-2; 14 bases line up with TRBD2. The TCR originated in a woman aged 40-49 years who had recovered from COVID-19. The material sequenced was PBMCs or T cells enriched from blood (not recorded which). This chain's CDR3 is CASSQGLAGVTGELFF. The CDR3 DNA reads TGCGCCAGCAGCCAGGGACTAGCGGGAGTCACCGGGGAGCTGTTTTTT.